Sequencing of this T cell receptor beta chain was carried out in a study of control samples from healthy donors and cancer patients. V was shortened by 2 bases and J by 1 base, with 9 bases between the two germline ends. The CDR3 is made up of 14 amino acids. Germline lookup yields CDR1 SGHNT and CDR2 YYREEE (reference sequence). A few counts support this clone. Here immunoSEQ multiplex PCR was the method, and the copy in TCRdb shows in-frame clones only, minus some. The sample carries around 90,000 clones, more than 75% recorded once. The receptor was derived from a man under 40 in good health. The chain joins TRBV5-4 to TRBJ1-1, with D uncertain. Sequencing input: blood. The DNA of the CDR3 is TGTGCCAGCAGCTTCCCCCACAGGAACACTGAAGCTTTCTTT. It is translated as CASSFPHRNTEAFF.